Below, 26 T cell receptor beta chains from the same sample are listed, as sequenced in a study of shared clonotypes between healthy human individuals. Method: immunoSEQ multiplex PCR; TCRdb's copy keeps in-frame clones and lacks some. The sample consists of 550,000 to 850,000 clones, approximately 72% of them appearing once. Material: memory CD4+ T cells sorted from blood. Specified subset: CD45RA-negative fraction. The receptors here all came from a woman aged 30 to 39 in good health.

This clone has just one count. V gene TRBV19 combines with J gene TRBJ1-2; D not certain. Deletions cut 4 bases from V and 5 bases from J, with 17 bases between. Germline assignment: CDR1 LNHDA and CDR2 SQIVND (reference sequence). The CDR3 loop spans 15 amino acids. The CDR3 bases are TGTGCCAGTAGTAGAGGTGTGAGACTAGGGTATGGCTACACCTTC. As protein: CASSRGVRLGYGYTF.

The rearrangement uses TRBV6-5 and TRBJ1-2; 7 positions match TRBD1. The CDR3 is 14 amino acids. Germline-derived CDR1 and CDR2 are MNHEY and SVGAGI. Trimming cost V 6 bases and J 8 bases; bases outside gene matches: 12. This CDR3 is CASSPTGHVDGYTF. CDR3 bases: TGTGCCAGCAGCCCGACAGGGCATGTCGACGGCTACACCTTC.

The chain is built from TRBV4-2 and TRBJ2-1; 8 bases match TRBD2. Germline trimming cut 3 bases from V and 0 bases from J; bases unmatched to any gene: 4. CDR1 and CDR2 (germline): LGHNA, YNFKEQ. The CDR3 is 16 residues long. CDR3 loop: CASSQSGTSSYNEQFF. Written as DNA, the CDR3 is TGTGCCAGCAGCCAGTCCGGGACTAGCTCCTACAATGAGCAGTTCTTC.

The V gene is TRBV6-5, the J gene TRBJ1-5, with D tentatively TRBD1 (5 bases). In germline, CDR1 is MNHEY, CDR2 SVGAGI. This CDR3 contains 14 residues. V lost 1 base, J lost 8 bases, and 12 bases lay in between. The DNA of the CDR3 is TGTGCCAGCAGTTACTTGGGGCCCCGAGAGCCCCAGCATTTT. Its protein is CASSYLGPREPQHF.

This clone was seen a few times. The chain links TRBV10-3 to TRBJ1-4; 9 bases fit TRBD1. This CDR3 is 15 amino acids long. The junction had 14 bases not matched to a gene; V was cut back by 10 bases and J by 8 bases. CDR1 and CDR2 from the germline V gene are ENHRY and SYGVKD. CDR3 protein: CATSATGGGNEKLFF. CDR3 nucleotides: TGTGCCACTTCGGCAACAGGGGGCGGAAACGAAAAACTGTTTTTT.

This rearrangement joins TRBV2 to TRBJ2-1; TRBD2 aligns across 7 bases. Germline lookup yields CDR1 SNHLY and CDR2 FYNNEI. Unmatched junction bases numbered 10, after V lost 4 bases and J lost 7 bases. The CDR3 is made up of 15 amino acids. This CDR3 reads CASSVGGLGRNEQFF. The CDR3 region has the DNA TGTGCCAGCAGTGTTGGAGGACTAGGGAGGAATGAGCAGTTCTTC.

V is TRBV4-2 and J is TRBJ1-5, with no clear D. Germline V gene data show CDR1 as LGHNA and CDR2 as YNFKEQ. The CDR3 covers 17 residues. Trimming removed 0 bases at V and 4 bases at J, with 16 bases between. The CDR3 loop is CASSQEIFGGGNQPQHF. The CDR3, as DNA: TGTGCCAGCAGCCAAGAAATTTTTGGCGGAGGGAATCAGCCCCAGCATTTT.

The CDR3 is CASSPGQGNYGYTF. DNA for the CDR3: TGCGCCAGCAGCCCAGGACAGGGGAACTATGGCTACACCTTC. The chain couples TRBV5-1 to TRBJ1-2, with 9 bases identical to TRBD1. V shed 4 bases, J shed 2 bases, and the junction held 3 bases outside the gene matches. The germline V gene encodes CDR1 SGHRS and CDR2 YFSETQ. CDR3 length equals 14 residues. The full variable domain, with the rest looked up from reference TRBV5-1 and TRBJ1-2, is KAGVTQTPRYLIKTRGQQVTLSCSPISGHRSVSWYQQTPGQGLQFLFEYFSETQRNKGNFPGRFSGRQFSNSRSEMNVSTLELGDSALYLCASSPGQGNYGYTFGSGTRLTVV.

In this sample, this clone turned up a few times. The rearrangement uses TRBV6-5 and TRBJ1-5; 8 bases align to TRBD1. CDR1 is MNHEY, CDR2 SVGAGI, per germline. V lost 4 bases, J lost 6 bases, and 5 bases stayed unmatched. CDR3 length equals 14 residues. As DNA, the CDR3 is TGTGCCAGCAGTTCCCCAGGGGGCTCTCAGCCCCAGCATTTT. Its protein product is CASSSPGGSQPQHF.

The V and J genes are TRBV2 and TRBJ2-7; D unclear. Germline CDR1 and CDR2: SNHLY and FYNNEI. The CDR3 consists of 14 residues. The V end was cut by 4 bases, the J end by 3 bases, with 13 bases between. In nucleotides, the CDR3 is TGTGCCAGCAGTGGGGGTATTTCGTACTACGAGCAGTACTTC. Protein sequence: CASSGGISYYEQYF. The variable domain in full, completed from reference TRBV2 and TRBJ2-7, reads EPEVTQTPSHQVTQMGQEVILRCVPISNHLYFYWYRQILGQKVEFLVSFYNNEISEKSEIFDDQFSVERPDGSNFTLKIRSTKLEDSAMYFCASSGGISYYEQYFGPGTRLTVT.

The chain is built from TRBV7-2 and TRBJ1-1; 7 nucleotides match TRBD1. There are 16 residues in the CDR3. Germline trimming cut 5 bases from V and 3 bases from J; bases unmatched to any gene: 12. Germline V gene sequence: CDR1 SGHTA, CDR2 FQGNSA. The chain's CDR3 is CASSTMARQGDTEAFF. The CDR3 region has the DNA TGTGCCAGCAGCACCATGGCTAGACAGGGAGACACTGAAGCTTTCTTT.

This clone was seen a few times. The chain recombines TRBV7-9 with TRBJ1-3; D is unresolved. The CDR3 consists of 16 residues. V was clipped by 6 bases and J by 2 bases, with 17 bases between them. Germline CDR1 is SEHNR and CDR2 is FQNEAQ (reference sequence). The CDR3 protein is CASRAGSIGPGNTIYF. As DNA, the CDR3 is TGTGCCAGCAGAGCCGGGTCAATAGGCCCTGGAAACACCATATATTTT.

The J gene is TRBJ2-7, the V gene TRBV5-1, with TRBD2 matching over 14 bases. V lost 0 bases to trimming and J lost 3 bases; unmatched junction nucleotides: 2. The CDR3 loop spans 16 amino acids. Germline CDR1 reads SGHRS; CDR2 reads YFSETQ. The CDR3 DNA is TGCGCCAGCAGCTTGGGCGGGACTAGCGGGAGCTACGAGCAGTACTTC. Its protein is CASSLGGTSGSYEQYF. The full variable domain, with the rest looked up from reference TRBV5-1 and TRBJ2-7, is KAGVTQTPRYLIKTRGQQVTLSCSPISGHRSVSWYQQTPGQGLQFLFEYFSETQRNKGNFPGRFSGRQFSNSRSEMNVSTLELGDSALYLCASSLGGTSGSYEQYFGPGTRLTVT.

The CDR3: CASSIPPPTLRMNTEAFF. Written as DNA, the CDR3 is TGTGCCAGTAGTATCCCGCCCCCAACACTACGAATGAACACTGAAGCTTTCTTT. The chain has TRBV19 and TRBJ1-1; the D is unclear. The CDR3 contains 18 residues. With 3 bases removed from V and 0 bases from J, the gap between germline ends came to 20 bases. Germline V gives CDR1 LNHDA, CDR2 SQIVND (reference sequence).

The V and J genes are TRBV30 and TRBJ1-5; 9 nucleotides match TRBD1. The CDR3 consists of 16 residues. Germline V gene lookup returns CDR1 GTSNPN and CDR2 SVGIG (reference sequence). The ends lost 5 bases at V and 1 base at J; junction bases unmatched: 9. The CDR3 loop reads CAWVVGGTGSNQPQHF. The CDR3 bases are TGTGCCTGGGTGGTTGGCGGGACAGGGAGCAATCAGCCCCAGCATTTT.

The chain carries TRBV27 and TRBJ1-5, with a possible D match to TRBD1 (6 bases). V lost 3 bases to trimming and J lost 5 bases, with 11 bases between them. Germline V gene data show CDR1 as MNHEY and CDR2 as SMNVEV (reference sequence). This CDR3 comprises 14 residues. CDR3: CASSLAAGDQPQHF. The CDR3 DNA follows: TGTGCCAGCAGTTTGGCGGCAGGGGATCAGCCCCAGCATTTT.

The chain joins TRBV6-1 to TRBJ2-7; D remains ambiguous. V lost 11 bases and J lost 5, with 22 bases in between. CDR3 length equals 14 residues. Germline assignment: CDR1 MNHNS and CDR2 SASEGT. The CDR3 coding sequence is TGTGCCTCAGCACTTGAGTACACAGCCCACGAGCAGTACTTC. Encoded protein: CASALEYTAHEQYF.

This clone appeared a few times. The chain couples TRBV18 to TRBJ1-4; 7 positions match TRBD1. Trimming removed 3 bases from V and 7 bases from J; junction bases left unmatched: 5. The CDR3 extends over 14 amino acids. Germline V gives CDR1 KGHSH, CDR2 LQKENI. Here the CDR3 DNA reads TGTGCCAGCTCACCGAGACAGGGAGGTGAAAAACTGTTTTTT. Its translation: CASSPRQGGEKLFF.

The chain uses TRBV21-1 and TRBJ2-7; TRBD2 is the table's D call, not checked against the DNA. TRBV21-1 is a recognized pseudogene. CDR3 length equals 15 residues. For the CDR3, the DNA is TGTGCCAGCAGACCGGGACTAGCGGACTCCTACGAGCAGTACTTC. Encoded protein: CASRPGLADSYEQYF.

The chain has TRBV6-5 and TRBJ2-1; maybe TRBD2 (6 bases). Trimming removed 2 bases at V and 5 bases at J, with 10 bases between. CDR3 length: 14 residues. Germline-derived CDR1 and CDR2 are MNHEY and SVGAGI. The CDR3 reads CASSYGGDDNEQFF. The CDR3 nucleotides read TGTGCCAGCAGTTACGGCGGGGACGACAATGAGCAGTTCTTC.

The rearrangement links TRBV28 to TRBJ2-1; tentative D call: TRBD1 (5 bases). Germline V gene data show CDR1 as MDHEN and CDR2 as SYDVKM. V lost 8 bases and J lost 7, with 24 bases in between. There are 16 residues in the CDR3. CDR3 loop: CASLPRIQGILNEQFF. CDR3 nucleotides: TGTGCCAGCTTACCTAGAATCCAGGGTATTTTGAATGAGCAGTTCTTC.

The V gene is TRBV10-3, the J gene TRBJ2-3; 12 bases map to TRBD2. Germline trimming cut 7 bases from V and 3 bases from J; bases unmatched to any gene: 5. The length of the CDR3 is 15 residues. The germline gives CDR1 ENHRY, CDR2 SYGVKD. The DNA for the CDR3 is TGTGCCATCACCTCTACTAGCGGGAGGACAGATACGCAGTATTTT. As protein: CAITSTSGRTDTQYF.

The rearrangement uses TRBV15 and TRBJ2-3; D gene ambiguous. Looked up from germline, CDR1 is LNHNV and CDR2 is YYDKDF (reference sequence). Trimming shortened V by 1 base and J by 1 base, and 9 bases separated the two germline ends. This CDR3 region has 15 residues. The CDR3 nucleotides are TGTGCCACCAGCAGAGCGGCAGGCGGCACAGATACGCAGTATTTT. It codes for CATSRAAGGTDTQYF.

The V and J genes are TRBV5-1 and TRBJ1-2; unclear D gene. Per the germline V gene, CDR1 is SGHRS and CDR2 is YFSETQ. The V end lost 0 bases, the J end lost 4 bases, and 16 bases lay between the germline ends. This CDR3 has 16 amino acids. This CDR3 reads CASSLESAAIGYGYTF. Here the CDR3 DNA reads TGCGCCAGCAGCTTGGAATCGGCCGCGATTGGCTATGGCTACACCTTC. The entire variable domain, with the rest obtained from reference TRBV5-1 and TRBJ1-2, is as follows: KAGVTQTPRYLIKTRGQQVTLSCSPISGHRSVSWYQQTPGQGLQFLFEYFSETQRNKGNFPGRFSGRQFSNSRSEMNVSTLELGDSALYLCASSLESAAIGYGYTFGSGTRLTVV.

This clone has just a few counts. The chain is built from TRBV7-9 and TRBJ1-1, with a possible D match to TRBD1 (6 bases). V gave up 7 bases and J gave up 0 bases, with 12 bases separating them. This CDR3 is 14 amino acids long. The V gene's germline CDR1 is SEHNR and CDR2 FQNEAQ (reference sequence). The CDR3 loop is CASKGGRLNTEAFF. CDR3 bases: TGTGCCAGCAAAGGGGGGCGGTTGAACACTGAAGCTTTCTTT.

In its sample, this clone was seen a few times. The genes are TRBV5-1 and TRBJ2-1, with D uncertain. Germline loops: CDR1 SGHRS, CDR2 YFSETQ. The CDR3 extends over 12 amino acids. Deletions cut 6 bases from V and 5 bases from J, with 9 bases between. CDR3 protein: CASNSYDNEQFF. The DNA of the CDR3 is TGCGCCAGCAATTCGTACGACAATGAGCAGTTCTTC.